The 8 T cell receptor beta chains listed next were all sequenced from one sample in a study of blood T cells in healthy people across ages. Primed by a sample-barcoded 5' primer and a J-beta primer mix, a second PCR proceeded for about 7 to 12 cycles. TCRdb reprocessed the 5' RACE reads via MiXCR and lists one record per CDR3 protein. The profile covers about 1,500,000 distinct CDR3 sequences, with under 30% appearing a single time and 7.7% taken by the ten largest. Sequencing input: blood. The receptors shown here come from a woman aged 25 to 39 in good health.

The table lists this clonotype with many counts. The V call is TRBV29-1, the J call TRBJ2-1; D possibly corresponds to TRBD2 (6 bases). V dropped 1 base and J dropped 4 bases, with 11 bases sitting between them. Germline-derived CDR1 and CDR2 are SQVTM and ANQGSEA. The CDR3 contains 14 residues. CDR3 protein: CSVEGISGYNEQFF. DNA for the CDR3: TGCAGCGTTGAAGGGATTAGCGGTTACAATGAGCAGTTCTTC.

With respect to this clonotype: One end of the junction fails to match germline, which may point to a read error. The V and J genes are TRBV5-1 and TRBJ2-6; weak D call: TRBD1 (6 bases). The CDR3 covers 17 residues. Germline CDR1 is SGHRS and CDR2 is YFSETQ. The CDR3 reads CTSSPGQLFSGANVLTF. The CDR3 coding sequence is TGCACCAGCAGCCCAGGACAGTTATTCTCTGGGGCCAACGTCCTGACTTTC. The variable domain in full, with the rest retrieved from reference TRBV5-1 and TRBJ2-6, is KAGVTQTPRYLIKTRGQQVTLSCSPISGHRSVSWYQQTPGQGLQFLFEYFSETQRNKGNFPGRFSGRQFSNSRSEMNVSTLELGDSALYLCTSSPGQLFSGANVLTFGAGSRLTVL.

This clonotype was found a few times. The gene calls are TRBV12-3 or TRBV12-4 and TRBJ2-7; 8 nucleotides align to TRBD1. Trimming at V came to 7 bases and at J to 4 bases, leaving 12 bases not matched to a gene. The CDR3 length is 15 residues. CDR3 sequence reads: CASTQRQGAVYEQYF. The CDR3 DNA is TGTGCCAGCACCCAGAGGCAGGGGGCGGTGTACGAGCAGTACTTC.

On this clonotype: Compared with germline, one end of the junction differs, possibly owing to a read error. V usage is TRBV28 and J usage is TRBJ2-4; D is uncertain. The assigned J gene may be wrong: the sequence end matches TRBJ2-7 better. This CDR3 contains 13 residues. Germline V gene lookup returns CDR1 MDHEN and CDR2 SYDVKM. Written as DNA, the CDR3 is TGTGCCAGCAGTTTAGGTATCTCCTGCGAGCAGTACTTC. Amino acid sequence: CASSLGISCEQYF.

This clonotype has a count of ten or more. This chain links TRBV6-5 with TRBJ2-7; perhaps TRBD1 as D (5 bases). Trimming pared 0 bases from V and 0 bases from J, leaving 6 bases between. Germline V gives CDR1 MNHEY, CDR2 SVGAGI. There are 14 residues in the CDR3. The CDR3 DNA sequence: TGTGCCAGCAGTTACTCAGACAGCTCCTACGAGCAGTACTTC. It encodes CASSYSDSSYEQYF.

This clonotype was counted only a few times. The rearrangement uses TRBV7-9 and TRBJ2-6; D is undetermined. Germline loops: CDR1 SEHNR, CDR2 FQNEAQ (reference sequence). CDR3 length equals 18 residues. V gave up 3 bases and J gave up 0 bases, with 15 bases separating them. CDR3 region: CASSFGSGGSSGANVLTF. The CDR3 nucleotides read TGTGCCAGCAGCTTTGGGTCCGGCGGCAGCTCTGGGGCCAACGTCCTGACTTTC. Combining the CDR3 with reference TRBV7-9 and TRBJ2-6 gives the whole variable domain DTGVSQNPRHKITKRGQNVTFRCDPISEHNRLYWYRQTLGQGPEFLTYFQNEAQLEKSRLLSDRFSAERPKGSFSTLEIQRTEQGDSAMYLCASSFGSGGSSGANVLTFGAGSRLTVL.

V usage is TRBV10-2 and J usage is TRBJ2-7; no clear D. The CDR3 loop spans 14 amino acids. Germline CDR1 reads WSHSY; CDR2 reads SAAADI. Trimming shortened V by 4 bases and J by 3 bases, and 13 bases separated the two germline ends. Here the CDR3 DNA reads TGCGCCAGCAGTGTGTCAGTGACCTTCTACGAGCAGTACTTC. It yields the protein CASSVSVTFYEQYF.

This clonotype was seen a few times. CDR3 sequence (DNA): TGCGCCAGCAGCCCCGGCGGGGGGTACGGAACAGATACGCAGTATTTT. It specifies CASSPGGGYGTDTQYF. The rearrangement uses TRBV4-1 and TRBJ2-3, with TRBD2 matching over 8 bases. CDR3 length equals 16 residues. Germline CDR1 and CDR2: MGHRA and YSYEKL. Trimming cost V 4 bases and J 3 bases; bases outside gene matches: 9.